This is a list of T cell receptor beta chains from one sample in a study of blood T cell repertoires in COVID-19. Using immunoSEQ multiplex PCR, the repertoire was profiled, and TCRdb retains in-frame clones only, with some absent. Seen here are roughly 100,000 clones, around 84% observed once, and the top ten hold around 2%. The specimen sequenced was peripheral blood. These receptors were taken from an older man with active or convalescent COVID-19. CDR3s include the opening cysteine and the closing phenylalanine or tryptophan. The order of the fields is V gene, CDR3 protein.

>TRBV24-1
CATRDSTSTDTQYF
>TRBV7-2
CASRRQPNTEAFF
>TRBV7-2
CASSRTGENTIYF
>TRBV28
CASISTDGNTIYF
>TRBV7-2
CASSPGGFVNEQFF
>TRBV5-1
CASSWTGQPANYGYTF
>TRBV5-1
CASSLVGADYGYTF
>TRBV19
CASNPGTGSYNEQFF
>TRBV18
CASSPGQSVNYGYTF
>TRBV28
CASSFGRLYGYTF
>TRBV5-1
CASCPYGLGNTEAFF
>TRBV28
CASSYYTFEAFF
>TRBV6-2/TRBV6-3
CASSPTGGPNTEAFF
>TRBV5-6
CASSNQGGGQPQHF
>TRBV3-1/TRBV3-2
CASSHLDRDYGYTF
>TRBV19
CASSIGAVQPQHF
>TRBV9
CASSRAADSHQETQYF
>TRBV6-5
CASSYARGAPYEQYF
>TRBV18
CASSPGLQGAGGEAFF
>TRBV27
CASSLSRGAATNEKLFF
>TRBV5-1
CASSLLAGLGETQYF
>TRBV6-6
CASRDTGGGNTEAFF
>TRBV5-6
CASSLGQDNEQFF
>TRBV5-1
CASSHRIPAGGPKETQYF
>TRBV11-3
CASSLSNSGTGELFF
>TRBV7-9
CASSLVQGQGSPLHF
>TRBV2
CASRGTGPNSPLHF
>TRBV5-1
CASSVSGESTDTQYF
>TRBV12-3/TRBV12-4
CASSLGRVAFF
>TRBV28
CASSLTGWAEAFF
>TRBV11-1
CASSDGRGARTGELFF
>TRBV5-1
CASSLLQGDNEQFF
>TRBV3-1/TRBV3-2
CASSQLRDSGVGYTF
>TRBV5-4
CASSPVEGTGELFF
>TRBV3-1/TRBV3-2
CASSRAGGHADTQYF
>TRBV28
CASSGRTSDYNEQFF
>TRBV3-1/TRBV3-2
CASSHNIMNTEAFF
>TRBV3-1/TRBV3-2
CASSQNLARGTQYF
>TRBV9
CASSVDSDTQYF
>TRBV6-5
CASSSTLTNEKLFF
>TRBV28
CASRRTVNTEAFF
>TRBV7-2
CASSLGPRGSNQPQHF
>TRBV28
CASGRNEQFF
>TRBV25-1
CASSDGQGDGYTF
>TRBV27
CASSLGRAGEKLFF
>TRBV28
CASSTGGFYGYTF
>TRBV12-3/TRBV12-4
CASSFGQAYEQYF
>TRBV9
CASSPTSGDGETQYF
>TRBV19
CASSPGLNTEAFF
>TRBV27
CASRDREGGTEAFF
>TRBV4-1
CASSQDWRGHTQSLNYGYTF
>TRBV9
CASSVGSENIQYF
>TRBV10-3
CAISDTSGGSNEQFF
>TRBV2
CASRWTGAYEQYF
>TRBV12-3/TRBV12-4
CASSFQWNYGYTF
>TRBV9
CASSRGATGGANVLTF
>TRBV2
CASSRRRGDDEKLFF
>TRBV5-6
CASSTGGGTDTQYF
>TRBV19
CASSIEGAKTQYF